This TCR beta chain was recorded in a study of cytomegalovirus exposure and HLA in healthy donors. The germline V gene encodes CDR1 SQVTM and CDR2 ANQGSEA. This CDR3 comprises 15 residues. Germline trimming cut 1 base from V and 4 bases from J; bases unmatched to any gene: 5. 60 Vbeta and 13 Jbeta primers were used in PCR. TCRdb's table, derived via immunoSEQ multiplex PCR, lists solely in-frame clones and lacks some. The table includes more than 95,000 clones, about 80% detected once. With respect to this clone: The target antigen is unknown.

Overall study results and limits: Trimming of TCR beta V- and J-genes showed a link, identified in a later analysis, to a missense DCLRE1C variant.

The rearrangement joins TRBV29-1 to TRBJ1-1; 11 nucleotides align to TRBD1. Sequencing input: PBMCs. The sequence was obtained from a woman aged 45 to 65 in good health and CMV-seronegative. Here the CDR3 DNA reads TGCAGCGTTGAAGGGACAGGGGGCGGAGGCACTGAAGCTTTCTTT. Encoded protein: CSVEGTGGGGTEAFF.